Listed below are T cell receptor beta chains from one sample, sequenced in a study of T cells after yellow fever vaccination. TCRdb used MiXCR to reprocess the 5' RACE reads, holding one entry per CDR3 protein. This table holds 300,000 or so distinct CDR3 sequences, approximately 12% found once. Source: CD4+ T cells sorted from PBMCs, taken 45 days after the yellow fever booster vaccination. These receptors originate from a man between 25 and 39 years old who received the YFV17D yellow fever vaccine. CDR3s include the opening cysteine and the closing phenylalanine or tryptophan. The order of the fields is V gene, D gene, J gene, CDR3 length, clone size, CDR3 protein, CDR3 DNA. The D gene is left open where the match is weak. Only part of the rows carry a size: once, few, many, or a class if the clone is expanded.

TRBV29-1	NA	TRBJ2-1	10	few	CSAGGQEQFF	TGCAGCGCTGGGGGGCAGGAGCAGTTCTTC
TRBV7-2	NA	TRBJ1-1	13	NA	CASSSPGQRLAFF	TGTGCCAGCAGCTCACCGGGCCAACGGTTAGCTTTCTTT
TRBV7-2	TRBD1	TRBJ2-5	14	NA	CASSLGQARETQYF	TGTGCCAGCAGCCTTGGACAGGCTCGAGAGACCCAGTACTTC
TRBV7-2	NA	TRBJ2-5	13	few	CASSFGRTETQYF	TGTGCCAGCAGCTTTGGCAGGACAGAGACCCAGTACTTC
TRBV20-1	TRBD2	TRBJ2-5	13	NA	CSAKRTSVETQYF	TGCAGTGCCAAGCGGACTAGCGTCGAGACCCAGTACTTC
TRBV7-3	NA	TRBJ2-1	13	few	CASSPSPGGEQFF	TGTGCCAGCAGCCCCTCCCCTGGGGGTGAGCAGTTCTTC
TRBV9	NA	TRBJ1-1	13	few	CASSVGGYTEAFF	TGTGCCAGCAGCGTAGGCGGCTACACTGAAGCTTTCTTT
TRBV29-1	NA	TRBJ2-5	13	few	CSVGHPRKETQYF	TGCAGCGTTGGTCACCCTAGAAAAGAGACCCAGTACTTC
TRBV19	TRBD2	TRBJ2-3	15	NA	CASSMGGAITDTQYF	TGTGCCAGTAGTATGGGAGGGGCGATCACAGATACGCAGTATTTT
TRBV27	TRBD1	TRBJ1-2	15	NA	CASSSYPRDRVGYTF	TGTGCCAGCAGTTCGTATCCCCGGGACAGGGTTGGCTACACCTTC
TRBV6-1	NA	TRBJ2-1	13	NA	CASSRQVYNEQFF	TGTGCCAGCAGCCGGCAGGTCTACAATGAGCAGTTCTTC
TRBV20-1	TRBD1	TRBJ2-1	14	few	CSAPDRAGLHEQFF	TGCAGTGCGCCGGACAGGGCTGGGTTGCATGAGCAGTTCTTC
TRBV20-1	TRBD2	TRBJ2-2	16	few	CSARVAGTSLSGELFF	TGCAGTGCTAGGGTGGCCGGGACTAGTTTGTCCGGGGAGCTGTTTTTT
TRBV3-1	NA	TRBJ1-5	17	NA	CASSQDNSRDSNQPQHF	TGTGCCAGCAGCCAAGATAACTCACGGGACAGCAATCAGCCCCAGCATTTT
TRBV5-4	NA	TRBJ2-7	14	few	CASSHDLVRFEQYF	TGTGCCAGCAGCCACGACCTGGTGAGGTTCGAGCAGTACTTC
TRBV4-2	NA	TRBJ2-3	17	few	CASSQDYRGLGTDTQYF	TGTGCCAGCAGCCAAGATTACAGAGGTCTTGGCACAGATACGCAGTATTTT
TRBV20-1	NA	TRBJ2-5	16	few	CSAQTVIGDYQETQYF	TGCAGTGCTCAAACGGTAATCGGGGACTACCAAGAGACCCAGTACTTC
TRBV5-1	NA	TRBJ2-2	15	NA	CASSFSTANTGELFF	TGCGCCAGCAGCTTTTCAACGGCCAACACCGGGGAGCTGTTTTTT
TRBV6-2/TRBV6-3	TRBD2	TRBJ2-7	13	NA	CASEAGAPYEQYF	TGTGCCAGCGAAGCGGGAGCCCCCTACGAGCAGTACTTC
TRBV6-2/TRBV6-3	NA	TRBJ2-5	14	NA	CASRPTGMGETQYF	TGTGCCAGCAGACCCACGGGAATGGGGGAGACCCAGTACTTC
TRBV9	NA	TRBJ2-3	16	many	CASSVATGIGTDTQYF	TGTGCCAGCAGCGTAGCTACGGGGATAGGCACAGATACGCAGTATTTT
TRBV6-6	NA	TRBJ2-1	13	many	CASSYLSFYEQFF	TGTGCCAGCAGTTACCTCTCATTCTATGAGCAGTTCTTC
TRBV7-7	NA	TRBJ2-3	13	few	CASSDISTDTQYF	TGTGCCAGCAGCGACATCAGCACAGATACGCAGTATTTT
TRBV7-9	NA	TRBJ2-7	16	NA	CASSSGSGGVRYEQYF	TGTGCCAGCAGCTCCGGGTCTGGGGGAGTAAGATACGAGCAGTACTTC
TRBV4-3	TRBD1	TRBJ2-7	14	NA	CASSLGTGSDEQYF	TGCGCCAGCAGCCTTGGGACAGGGAGCGACGAGCAGTACTTC
TRBV4-3	TRBD2	TRBJ2-1	14	few	CASSQDWSSGRRFF	TGCGCCAGCAGCCAAGATTGGAGTAGCGGGAGAAGGTTCTTC
TRBV3-1	NA	TRBJ2-1	15	many	CASSLPRGITNEQFF	TGTGCCAGCAGCCTCCCTCGAGGGATCACCAATGAGCAGTTCTTC
TRBV5-1	NA	TRBJ2-3	15	NA	CASGLGIGGTDTQYF	TGCGCCAGCGGGCTGGGAATTGGCGGCACAGATACGCAGTATTTT